This T cell receptor beta chain emerged from a study of beta chain features in type 1 diabetes. Study in general: No age, gender or cell yield differences were seen between patients and healthy donors. There were 107,917,701 sorted cells examined across all samples. Study-wide results and limits: Shortening that was moderate but significant affected the TCRB CDR3s of Type 1 diabetes patients in all four CD4+ subsets. For patients, the naive, central memory and Treg TCRB repertoires appeared more alike than for healthy donors.

The investigators reverse transcribed all of the isolated RNA, so they sequenced expressed TCRB transcripts. Using immunoSEQ multiplex PCR, the repertoire was profiled, and TCRdb retains in-frame clones only, with some absent. The sample lists 600,000 to 750,000 clones; 9.5% to 15% were seen once. This clone was counted a few times. Antigen: not known. CDR3 size: 15 residues. Trimming pared 1 base from V and 3 bases from J, leaving 12 bases between. Germline V CDR1 and CDR2: LGHNA, YSLEER. Sorting based on CD45RO/CCR7/CD25/CD127/CD95/CD27 separated CD4+ naive, central memory, regulatory and stem cell-like memory cells.

The material sequenced was naive CD4+ T cells from blood. This receptor was taken from a young man with type 1 diabetes. This chain links TRBV4-3 with TRBJ1-2, with D possibly being TRBD1 (5 bases). DNA of the CDR3: TGCGCCAGCAGCCAAGTCGGGGGGAGTTACTATGGCTACACCTTC. Residues: CASSQVGGSYYGYTF.